This is a list of T cell receptor beta chains from one sample in a study of breast tumors, draining lymph nodes, adjacent tissues. MiXCR, run by TCRdb on the multiplex PCR reads, gives a single entry per CDR3 protein. The sample has 60,000 to 65,000 distinct CDR3 sequences, around three fifths seen once; the top ten hold around a fifth. Material: breast tumor tissue. Receptor source: a female donor with breast cancer. Some clones in this sample may be carry-over from other donors' samples. The conserved cysteine and the conserved F or W are not part of the CDR3 here. The size field is filled for only some rows; it gives once, few, many or a size class.

size,V,J,CDR3
many,TRBV7-8,TRBJ2-7,ASSFRDRPYEQY
.,TRBV7-9,TRBJ2-7,ASSSAVYEQY
.,TRBV5-5,TRBJ1-6,ASSLEARGDSPLH
.,TRBV2,TRBJ2-3,ASSPFIGQGADTQY
.,TRBV7-9,TRBJ2-1,ASSLLAGGYEQF
.,TRBV29-1,TRBJ2-1,SVEKYLAGGSNEQF
few,TRBV20-1,TRBJ2-7,SALSPRLLTYEQY
.,TRBV5-5,TRBJ1-4,ASSSPLGTNEKLF
.,TRBV11-2,TRBJ1-6,ASSQRDNSPLH
.,TRBV12-3/TRBV12-4,TRBJ2-7,ASSENYEQY
.,TRBV9,TRBJ1-2,ASSKTGRNGYT
.,TRBV11-3,TRBJ1-5,ASSLGGTSGSDETQH
.,TRBV20-1,TRBJ2-3,SARSGGATDTQY
medium-sized,TRBV28,TRBJ2-7,ASQALSYEQY
.,TRBV20-1,TRBJ2-1,SASDTSGRRNEQF
.,TRBV20-1,TRBJ2-1,SASEGQGSNEQF
many,TRBV7-8,TRBJ2-7,ASSLAGRNEQY
many,TRBV5-4,TRBJ1-6,ASSLGGAPSPLH
.,TRBV7-9,TRBJ2-1,ASSPTSGNNEQF